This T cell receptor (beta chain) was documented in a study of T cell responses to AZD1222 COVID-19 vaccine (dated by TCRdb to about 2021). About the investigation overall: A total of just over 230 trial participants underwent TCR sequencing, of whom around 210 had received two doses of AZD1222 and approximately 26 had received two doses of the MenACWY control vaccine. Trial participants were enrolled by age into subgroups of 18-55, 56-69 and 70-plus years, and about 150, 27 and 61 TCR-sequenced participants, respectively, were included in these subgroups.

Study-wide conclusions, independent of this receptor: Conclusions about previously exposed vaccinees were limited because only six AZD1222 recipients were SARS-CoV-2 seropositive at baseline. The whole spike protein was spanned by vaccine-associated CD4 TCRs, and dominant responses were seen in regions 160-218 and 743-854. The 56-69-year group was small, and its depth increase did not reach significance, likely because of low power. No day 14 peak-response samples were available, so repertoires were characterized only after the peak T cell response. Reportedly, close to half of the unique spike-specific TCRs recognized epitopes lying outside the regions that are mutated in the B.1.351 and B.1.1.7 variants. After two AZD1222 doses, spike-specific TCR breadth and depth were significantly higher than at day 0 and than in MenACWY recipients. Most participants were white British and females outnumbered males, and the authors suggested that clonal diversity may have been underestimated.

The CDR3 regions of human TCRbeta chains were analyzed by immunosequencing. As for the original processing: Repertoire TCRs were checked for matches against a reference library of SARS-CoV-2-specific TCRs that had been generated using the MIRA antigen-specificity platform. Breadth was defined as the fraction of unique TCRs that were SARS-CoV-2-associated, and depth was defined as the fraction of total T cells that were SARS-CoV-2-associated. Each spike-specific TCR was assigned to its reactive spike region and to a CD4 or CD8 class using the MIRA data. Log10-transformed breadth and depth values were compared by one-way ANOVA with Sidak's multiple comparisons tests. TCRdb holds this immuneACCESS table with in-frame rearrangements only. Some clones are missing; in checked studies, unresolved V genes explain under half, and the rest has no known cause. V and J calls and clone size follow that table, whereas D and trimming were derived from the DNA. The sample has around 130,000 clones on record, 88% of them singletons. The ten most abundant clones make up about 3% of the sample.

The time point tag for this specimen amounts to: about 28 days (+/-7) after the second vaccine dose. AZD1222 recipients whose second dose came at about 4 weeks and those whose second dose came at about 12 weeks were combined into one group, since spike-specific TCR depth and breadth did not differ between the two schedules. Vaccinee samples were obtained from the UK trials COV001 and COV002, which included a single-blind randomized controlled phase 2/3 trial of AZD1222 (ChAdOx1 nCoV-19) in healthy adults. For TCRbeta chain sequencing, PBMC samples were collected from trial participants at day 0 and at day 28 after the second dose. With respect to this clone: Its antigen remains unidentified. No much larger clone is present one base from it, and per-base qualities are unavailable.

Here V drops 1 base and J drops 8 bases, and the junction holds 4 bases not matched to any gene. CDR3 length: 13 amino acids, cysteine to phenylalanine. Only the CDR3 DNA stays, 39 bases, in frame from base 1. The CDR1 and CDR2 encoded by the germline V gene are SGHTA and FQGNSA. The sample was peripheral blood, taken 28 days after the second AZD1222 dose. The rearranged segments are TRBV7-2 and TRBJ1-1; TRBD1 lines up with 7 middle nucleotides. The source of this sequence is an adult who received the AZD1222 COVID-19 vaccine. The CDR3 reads CASSLGWDREAFF. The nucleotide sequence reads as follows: TGTGCCAGCAGCTTAGGGTGGGACAGAGAAGCTTTCTTT. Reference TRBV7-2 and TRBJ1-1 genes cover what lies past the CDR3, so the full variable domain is GAGVSQSPSNKVTEKGKDVELRCDPISGHTALYWYRQSLGQGLEFLIYFQGNSAPDKSGLPSDRFSAERTGGSVSTLTIQRTQQEDSAVYLCASSLGWDREAFFGQGTRLTVV.